Shown below are 14 T cell receptor beta chains from a single sample sequenced in a study of cytomegalovirus exposure and HLA in healthy donors. Vbeta (60) and Jbeta (13) primers were used in the PCR. Only in-frame clones appear in the TCRdb table, and some are missing; sequencing was by immunoSEQ multiplex PCR. The table has some 190,000 clones, about 79% seen once. Material: PBMCs. These receptors all come from a man between 18 and 35 years old in good health and CMV-seronegative.

The J gene is TRBJ2-7, the V gene TRBV2, with TRBD2 matching over 10 bases. CDR1 is SNHLY, CDR2 FYNNEI, per germline. The CDR3 is made up of 15 amino acids. V gave up 6 bases and J gave up 2 bases; unmatched junction bases: 7. CDR3 protein: CASSPGTSATYEQYF. For the CDR3, the DNA is TGTGCCAGCAGCCCCGGGACTAGCGCCACCTACGAGCAGTACTTC.

The rearrangement uses TRBV27 and TRBJ1-5; no clear D. This CDR3 has 14 amino acids. Germline V CDR1 and CDR2: MNHEY, SMNVEV (reference sequence). Trimming shortened V by 3 bases and J by 3 bases, and 9 bases separated the two germline ends. DNA of the CDR3: TGTGCCAGCAGTTTCGCGGGGTTCAATCAGCCCCAGCATTTT. It translates to CASSFAGFNQPQHF.

This sequence joins TRBV4-1 and TRBJ1-2; D is perhaps TRBD1 (6 bases). The CDR3 runs 15 residues. The ends were cut back, 4 bases at V and 4 bases at J, with 16 bases in the middle. Germline CDR1 MGHRA, CDR2 YSYEKL. CDR3 sequence: CASSRFQGQGYGYTF. Here the CDR3 DNA reads TGCGCCAGCAGCCGGTTCCAGGGGCAAGGCTATGGCTACACCTTC.

This chain uses TRBV19 with TRBJ2-7; TRBD2 matches at 7 bases. In germline, CDR1 is LNHDA, CDR2 SQIVND (reference sequence). The CDR3 sequence is 13 residues long. V trimming: 4 bases; J trimming: 2 bases; junction bases outside the gene matches: 2. The CDR3 here is CASSSGRAYEQYF. The CDR3 region has the DNA TGTGCCAGTAGTAGCGGGAGAGCCTACGAGCAGTACTTC. The full variable domain, in which reference TRBV19 and TRBJ2-7 provide the parts outside the CDR3, is DGGITQSPKYLFRKEGQNVTLSCEQNLNHDAMYWYRQDPGQGLRLIYYSQIVNDFQKGDIAEGYSVSREKKESFPLTVTSAQKNPTAFYLCASSSGRAYEQYFGPGTRLTVT.

The genes are TRBV2 and TRBJ2-2; D is ambiguous. Per the germline V gene, CDR1 is SNHLY and CDR2 is FYNNEI. V was clipped by 4 bases and J by 7 bases, with 10 bases between them. This CDR3 has 13 residues. This CDR3 is CASSGLAHGELFF. CDR3 sequence (DNA): TGTGCCAGCAGTGGTTTAGCTCACGGGGAGCTGTTTTTT.

V and J are TRBV12-5 and TRBJ1-1, with unresolved D. V lost 5 bases and J lost 0, with 7 bases in between. The CDR3 loop spans 13 amino acids. Germline CDR1 reads LGHNT; CDR2 reads FRNRAP. The CDR3, as DNA: TGTGCTAGTGGTCGACACCTGAACACTGAAGCTTTCTTT. Its translation is CASGRHLNTEAFF.

The chain has TRBV12-2 and TRBJ1-2; TRBD1 is taken as the D call from the table, unchecked against the DNA. TRBV12-2 is annotated as a pseudogene. The CDR3 extends over 18 amino acids. The CDR3 here is CASRYNIKQGAMRYGYTF. The CDR3, as DNA: TGTGCAAGTCGCTACAACATCAAACAGGGGGCGATGAGGTATGGCTACACCTTC.

The chain carries TRBV9 and TRBJ1-6; TRBD1 matches 8 bases. Germline V CDR1 and CDR2: SGDLS, YYNGEE. V was pared by 4 bases and J by 5 bases, with 11 bases of the junction left unmatched. This CDR3 spans 17 amino acids. The CDR3 region is CASSQGAGGANNSPLHF. The CDR3 DNA reads as TGTGCCAGCAGCCAAGGGGCAGGGGGCGCGAATAATTCACCCCTCCACTTT.

The chain combines TRBV19 with TRBJ2-2; 12 nucleotides match TRBD2. Unmatched junction bases numbered 15, after V lost 4 bases and J lost 3 bases. The CDR3 runs to 20 residues. The germline V gene has CDR1 LNHDA and CDR2 SQIVND (reference sequence). CDR3 sequence: CASSTSRASGRGMDTGELFF. CDR3 bases: TGTGCCAGTAGTACCTCAAGGGCTAGCGGGAGGGGAATGGACACCGGGGAGCTGTTTTTT.

As to this clone: This specimen includes other DNA sequences encoding the same CDR3. The chain is built from TRBV6-4 and TRBJ2-1, with a weak D call TRBD1 (5 bases). The germline V gene encodes CDR1 MRHNA and CDR2 SNTAGT. CDR3 length: 16 amino acids. V lost 4 bases to trimming and J lost 4 bases, with 17 bases between them. The CDR3 bases are TGTGCCAGCAGTGTGAATTGGGGCGTGGGATACAATGAGCAGTTCTTC. This gives the protein CASSVNWGVGYNEQFF.

The chain joins TRBV27 to TRBJ2-7; 11 bases map to TRBD2. The germline CDR1 and CDR2 sequences are MNHEY and SMNVEV (reference sequence). The CDR3 covers 14 residues. Germline trimming cut 7 bases from V and 1 base from J; bases unmatched to any gene: 3. The CDR3 coding sequence is TGTGCCAGCACCTCTAGCGGGGGGTCCTACGAGCAGTACTTC. Amino acid sequence: CASTSSGGSYEQYF.

This clone was seen only a few times. The V and J genes are TRBV7-8 and TRBJ2-3; 9 nucleotides agree with TRBD2. The CDR3 length is 15 residues. CDR1 and CDR2 (germline): SGHVS, FQNEAQ. V was clipped by 0 bases and J by 6 bases; unmatched bases: 4. The CDR3 bases are TGTGCCAGCAGCTTAGCGGGCGGGGGGGTTGATACGCAGTATTTT. This gives the protein CASSLAGGGVDTQYF. Together with reference TRBV7-8 and TRBJ2-3, the CDR3 gives the full variable domain: GAGVSQSPRYKVAKRGQDVALRCDPISGHVSLFWYQQALGQGPEFLTYFQNEAQLDKSGLPSDRFFAERPEGSVSTLKIQRTQQEDSAVYLCASSLAGGGVDTQYFGPGTRLTVL.

The chain joins TRBV28 to TRBJ2-7; TRBD2 aligns across 8 bases. Germline CDR1 and CDR2: MDHEN and SYDVKM. This CDR3 is 15 amino acids long. The J segment lost 2 bases and the V segment lost 5 bases, leaving 8 bases of the junction unmatched. The CDR3 region is CASSPWAGGTYEQYF. The CDR3, as DNA: TGTGCCAGCAGTCCCTGGGCGGGAGGTACCTACGAGCAGTACTTC.

As concerns this clone: It is likely a read error, because the conserved phenylalanine at the end of the CDR3 is missing. The limits of the CDR3 on the DNA are not certain, so only TCRdb's listed CDR3 is given. This chain uses TRBV21-1 with TRBJ2-3; TRBD2 was called by the table and not checked on the DNA. TRBV21-1 is reported as a pseudogene. The CDR3 contains 11 residues when both ends are counted. The CDR3 sequence is CASSKTIRLEH.